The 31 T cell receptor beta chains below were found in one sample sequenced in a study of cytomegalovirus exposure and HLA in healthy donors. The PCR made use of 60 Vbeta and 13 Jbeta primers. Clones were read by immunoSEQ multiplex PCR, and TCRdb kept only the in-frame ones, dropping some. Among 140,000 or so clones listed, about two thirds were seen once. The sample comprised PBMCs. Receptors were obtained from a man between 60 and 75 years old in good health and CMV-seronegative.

CDR3 sequence (DNA): TGTGCCAGCAGGATCAGGGAAGGGGATCAGCCCCAGCATTTT. Translation gives CASRIREGDQPQHF. The chain has TRBV28 and TRBJ1-5; a weak D match, TRBD1 (5 bases). Per the germline V gene, CDR1 is MDHEN and CDR2 is SYDVKM. The CDR3 contains 14 residues. V was trimmed by 6 bases and J by 5 bases, leaving 14 bases between them.

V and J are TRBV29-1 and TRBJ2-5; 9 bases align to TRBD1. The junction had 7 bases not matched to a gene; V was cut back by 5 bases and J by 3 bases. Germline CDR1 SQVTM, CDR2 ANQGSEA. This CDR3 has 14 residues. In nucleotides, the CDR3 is TGCAGCGTTCCGGGACAGGGTTGGAAAGAGACCCAGTACTTC. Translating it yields CSVPGQGWKETQYF. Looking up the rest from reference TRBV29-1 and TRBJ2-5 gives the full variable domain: SAVISQKPSRDICQRGTSLTIQCQVDSQVTMMFWYRQQPGQSLTLIATANQGSEATYESGFVIDKFPISRPNLTFSTLTVSNMSPEDSSIYLCSVPGQGWKETQYFGPGTRLLVL.

The CDR3 DNA sequence: TGTGCCAGCAGCAAAAAGGGTCCTAGGGGAACTTTCTTT. This codes for CASSKKGPRGTFF. This rearrangement joins TRBV21-1 to TRBJ1-1; no DNA check was done on the table's D call, TRBD1. TRBV21-1 is deemed a pseudogene. There are 13 residues in the CDR3.

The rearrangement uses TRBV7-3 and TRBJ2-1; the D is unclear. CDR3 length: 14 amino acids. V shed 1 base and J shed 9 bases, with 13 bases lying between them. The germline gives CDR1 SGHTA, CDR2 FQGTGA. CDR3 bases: TGTGCCAGCAGCTTAATCTCCAGTAACGCTGAGCAGTTCTTC. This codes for CASSLISSNAEQFF.

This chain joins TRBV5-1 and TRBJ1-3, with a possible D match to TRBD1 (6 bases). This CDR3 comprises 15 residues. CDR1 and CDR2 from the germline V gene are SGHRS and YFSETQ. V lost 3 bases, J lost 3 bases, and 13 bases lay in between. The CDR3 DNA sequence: TGCGCCAGCAGCTCGGAACAGGGAATTGGAAACACCATATATTTT. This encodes CASSSEQGIGNTIYF.

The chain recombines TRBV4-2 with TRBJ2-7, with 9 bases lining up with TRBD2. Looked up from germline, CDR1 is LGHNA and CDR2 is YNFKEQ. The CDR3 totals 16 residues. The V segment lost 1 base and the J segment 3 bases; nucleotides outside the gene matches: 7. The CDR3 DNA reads TGTGCCAGCAGCCAAGCCGCGGTAGCGGGAGTCTACGAGCAGTACTTC. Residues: CASSQAAVAGVYEQYF.

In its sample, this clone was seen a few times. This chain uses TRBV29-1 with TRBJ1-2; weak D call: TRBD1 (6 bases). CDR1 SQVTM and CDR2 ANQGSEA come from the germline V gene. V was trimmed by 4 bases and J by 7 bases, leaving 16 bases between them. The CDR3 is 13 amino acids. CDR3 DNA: TGCAGCGTTGTAAAGGGGGAGAGCGGTGGCTACACCTTC. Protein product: CSVVKGESGGYTF.

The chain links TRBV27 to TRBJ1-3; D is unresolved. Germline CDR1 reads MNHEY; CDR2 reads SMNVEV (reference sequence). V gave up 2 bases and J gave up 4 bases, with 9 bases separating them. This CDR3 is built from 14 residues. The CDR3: CASSLGSWGNTIYF. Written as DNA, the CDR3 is TGTGCCAGCAGTTTAGGTAGTTGGGGAAACACCATATATTTT.

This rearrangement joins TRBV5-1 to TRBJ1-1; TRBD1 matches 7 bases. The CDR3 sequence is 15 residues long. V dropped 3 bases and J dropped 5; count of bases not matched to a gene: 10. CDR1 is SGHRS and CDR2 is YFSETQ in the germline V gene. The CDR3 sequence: CASSSSQGSWTEAFF. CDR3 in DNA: TGCGCCAGCAGCTCCTCACAGGGGAGTTGGACTGAAGCTTTCTTT.

CDR3 DNA: TGCGCCAGCAGCATGCAAAGGGCAGGGGCTGGAAACACCATATATTTT. It codes for CASSMQRAGAGNTIYF. This chain connects TRBV4-1 to TRBJ1-3; the D gene is possibly TRBD1 (6 bases). The CDR3 length is 16 residues. CDR1 is MGHRA, CDR2 YSYEKL, per germline. V lost 5 bases and J lost 2, with 16 bases in between.

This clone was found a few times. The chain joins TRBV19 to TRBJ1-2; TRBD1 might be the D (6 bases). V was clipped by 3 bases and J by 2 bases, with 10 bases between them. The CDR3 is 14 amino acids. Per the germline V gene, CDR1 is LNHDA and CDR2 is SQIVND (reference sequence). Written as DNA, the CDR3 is TGTGCCAGTAGTATGGACAGCCCCAACTATGGCTACACCTTC. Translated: CASSMDSPNYGYTF. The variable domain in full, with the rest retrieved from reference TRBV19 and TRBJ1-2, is DGGITQSPKYLFRKEGQNVTLSCEQNLNHDAMYWYRQDPGQGLRLIYYSQIVNDFQKGDIAEGYSVSREKKESFPLTVTSAQKNPTAFYLCASSMDSPNYGYTFGSGTRLTVV.

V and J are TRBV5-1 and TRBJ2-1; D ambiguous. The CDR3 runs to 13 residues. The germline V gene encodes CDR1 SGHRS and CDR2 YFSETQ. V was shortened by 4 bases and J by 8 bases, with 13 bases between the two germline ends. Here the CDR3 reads CASSTSLDHEQFF. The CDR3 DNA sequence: TGCGCCAGCAGCACCTCATTAGATCATGAGCAGTTCTTC.

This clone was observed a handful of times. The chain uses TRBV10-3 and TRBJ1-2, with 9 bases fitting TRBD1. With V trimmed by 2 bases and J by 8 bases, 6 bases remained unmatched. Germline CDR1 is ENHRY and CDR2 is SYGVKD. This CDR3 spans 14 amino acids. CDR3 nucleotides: TGTGCCATCAGTGAGACAGGGGGCCGGGAGGGCTACACCTTC. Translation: CAISETGGREGYTF.

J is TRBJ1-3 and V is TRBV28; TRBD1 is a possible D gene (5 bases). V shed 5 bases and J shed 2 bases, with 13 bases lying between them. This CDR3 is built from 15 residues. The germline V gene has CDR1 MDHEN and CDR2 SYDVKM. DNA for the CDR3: TGTGCCAGCAGTCTCCGCAGGGTTCCTGGAAACACCATATATTTT. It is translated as CASSLRRVPGNTIYF.

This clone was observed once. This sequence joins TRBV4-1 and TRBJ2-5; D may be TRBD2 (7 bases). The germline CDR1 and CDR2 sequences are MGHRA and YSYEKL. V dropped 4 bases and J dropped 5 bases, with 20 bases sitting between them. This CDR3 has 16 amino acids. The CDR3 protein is CASSPGGGGGGETQYF. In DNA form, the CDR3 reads TGCGCCAGCAGCCCGGGAGGCGGAGGGGGAGGCGAGACCCAGTACTTC.

Written as DNA, the CDR3 is TGTGCCAGCAGTAGCGGGAGGGCCCCCACAGATACGCAGTATTTT. Protein sequence: CASSSGRAPTDTQYF. The rearrangement uses TRBV28 and TRBJ2-3; 10 nucleotides line up with TRBD2. Trimming cost V 5 bases and J 2 bases; bases outside gene matches: 4. The CDR3 contains 15 residues. Germline CDR1 MDHEN, CDR2 SYDVKM.

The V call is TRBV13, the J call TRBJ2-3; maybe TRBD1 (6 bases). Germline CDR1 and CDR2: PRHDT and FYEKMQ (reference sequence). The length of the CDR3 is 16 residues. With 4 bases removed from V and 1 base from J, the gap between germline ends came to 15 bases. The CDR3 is CASSWPQGGGTDTQYF. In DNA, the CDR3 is TGTGCCAGCAGCTGGCCACAGGGTGGAGGCACAGATACGCAGTATTTT. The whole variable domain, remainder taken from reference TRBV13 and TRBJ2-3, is AAGVIQSPRHLIKEKRETATLKCYPIPRHDTVYWYQQGPGQDPQFLISFYEKMQSDKGSIPDRFSAQQFSDYHSELNMSSLELGDSALYFCASSWPQGGGTDTQYFGPGTRLTVL.

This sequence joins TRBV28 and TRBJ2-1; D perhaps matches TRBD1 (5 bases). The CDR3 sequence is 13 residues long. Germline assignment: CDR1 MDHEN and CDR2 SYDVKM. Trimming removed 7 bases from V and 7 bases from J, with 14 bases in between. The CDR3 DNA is TGTGCCAGCACTCAAGGGGCGCGGAATGAGCAGTTCTTC. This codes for CASTQGARNEQFF.

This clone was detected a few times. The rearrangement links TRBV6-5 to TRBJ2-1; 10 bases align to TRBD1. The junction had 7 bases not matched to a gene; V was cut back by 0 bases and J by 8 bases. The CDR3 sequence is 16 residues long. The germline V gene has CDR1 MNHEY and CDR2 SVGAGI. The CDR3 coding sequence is TGTGCCAGCAGTTACTCGAGTCCGACAGGGGGCGATGAGCAGTTCTTC. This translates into CASSYSSPTGGDEQFF.

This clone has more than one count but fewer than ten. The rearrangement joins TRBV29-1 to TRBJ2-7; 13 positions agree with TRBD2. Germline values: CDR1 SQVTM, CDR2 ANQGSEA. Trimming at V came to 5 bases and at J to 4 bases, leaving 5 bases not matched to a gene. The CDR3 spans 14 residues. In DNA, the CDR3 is TGCAGCGTTCTTGGGACTAGCGGGAAATACGAGCAGTACTTC. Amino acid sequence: CSVLGTSGKYEQYF.

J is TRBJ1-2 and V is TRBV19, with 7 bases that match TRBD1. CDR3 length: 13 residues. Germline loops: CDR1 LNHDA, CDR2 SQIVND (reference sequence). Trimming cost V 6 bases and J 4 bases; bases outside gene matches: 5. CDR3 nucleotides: TGTGCCAGTAGCGGGGACAGCCTCTATGGCTACACCTTC. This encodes CASSGDSLYGYTF. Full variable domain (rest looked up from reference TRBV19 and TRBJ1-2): DGGITQSPKYLFRKEGQNVTLSCEQNLNHDAMYWYRQDPGQGLRLIYYSQIVNDFQKGDIAEGYSVSREKKESFPLTVTSAQKNPTAFYLCASSGDSLYGYTFGSGTRLTVV.

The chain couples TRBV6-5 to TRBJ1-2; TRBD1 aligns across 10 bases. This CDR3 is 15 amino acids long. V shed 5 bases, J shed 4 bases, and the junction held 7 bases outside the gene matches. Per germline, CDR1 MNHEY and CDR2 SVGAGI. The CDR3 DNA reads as TGTGCCAGCAGTCCGCCGGGACAGGGGATCTATGGCTACACCTTC. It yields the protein CASSPPGQGIYGYTF.

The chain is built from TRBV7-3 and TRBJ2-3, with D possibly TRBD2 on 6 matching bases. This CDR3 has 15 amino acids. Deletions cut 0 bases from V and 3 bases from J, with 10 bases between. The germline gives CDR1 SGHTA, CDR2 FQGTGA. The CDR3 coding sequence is TGTGCCAGCAGCTTAACGGGGGGAGTAACAGATACGCAGTATTTT. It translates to CASSLTGGVTDTQYF.

CDR3 amino acids: CASTAASVTDTQYF. The CDR3, as DNA: TGTGCCAGCACCGCCGCGAGCGTTACAGATACGCAGTATTTT. V and J are TRBV21-1 and TRBJ2-3; TRBD2, the D gene given by the table, was not confirmed from the DNA. TRBV21-1 is noted as a pseudogene. The CDR3 consists of 14 residues.

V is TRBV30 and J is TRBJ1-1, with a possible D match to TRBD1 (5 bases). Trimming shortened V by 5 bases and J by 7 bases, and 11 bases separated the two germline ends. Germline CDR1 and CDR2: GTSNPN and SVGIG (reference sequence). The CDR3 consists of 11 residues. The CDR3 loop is CAWGRQGEAFF. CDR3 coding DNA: TGTGCCTGGGGGAGGCAGGGTGAAGCTTTCTTT.

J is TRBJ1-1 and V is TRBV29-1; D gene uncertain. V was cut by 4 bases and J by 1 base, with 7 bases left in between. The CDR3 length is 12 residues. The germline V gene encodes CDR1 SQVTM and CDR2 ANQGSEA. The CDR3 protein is CSVVRGNTEAFF. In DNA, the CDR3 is TGCAGCGTTGTACGGGGGAACACTGAAGCTTTCTTT.

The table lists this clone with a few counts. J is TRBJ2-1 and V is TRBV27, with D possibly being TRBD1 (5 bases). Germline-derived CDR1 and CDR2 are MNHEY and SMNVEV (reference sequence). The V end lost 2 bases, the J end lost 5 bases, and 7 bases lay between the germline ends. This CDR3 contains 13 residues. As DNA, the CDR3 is TGTGCCAGCAGTTTAAACAGGAACAATGAGCAGTTCTTC. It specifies CASSLNRNNEQFF.

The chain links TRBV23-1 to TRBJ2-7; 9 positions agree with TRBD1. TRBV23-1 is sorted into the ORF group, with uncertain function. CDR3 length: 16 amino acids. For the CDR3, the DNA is TGCCCGCAGCCCGCGGGGGACAGGGATTGGAAGCACGAGCAGTACTTC. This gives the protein CPQPAGDRDWKHEQYF.

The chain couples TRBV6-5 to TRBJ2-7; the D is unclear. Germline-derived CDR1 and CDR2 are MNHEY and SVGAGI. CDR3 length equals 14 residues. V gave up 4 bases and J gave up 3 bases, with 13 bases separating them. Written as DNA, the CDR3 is TGTGCCAGCAGTTCACAGCAGGTTTACTACGAGCAGTACTTC. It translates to CASSSQQVYYEQYF.

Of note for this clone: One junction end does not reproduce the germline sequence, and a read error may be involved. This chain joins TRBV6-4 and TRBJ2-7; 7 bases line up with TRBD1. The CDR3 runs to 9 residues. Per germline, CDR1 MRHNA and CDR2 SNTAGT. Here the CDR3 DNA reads TGTGCCAGCAGCGCGGACAGGACTTTC. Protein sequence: CASSADRTF.

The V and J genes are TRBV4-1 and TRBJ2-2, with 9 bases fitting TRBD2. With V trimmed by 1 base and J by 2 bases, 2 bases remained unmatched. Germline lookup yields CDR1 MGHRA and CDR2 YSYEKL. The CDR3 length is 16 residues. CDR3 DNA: TGCGCCAGCAGCCAAGGACTAGCGGAAAACACCGGGGAGCTGTTTTTT. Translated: CASSQGLAENTGELFF.